The present T cell receptor (beta chain) was sequenced within a study of T cells expressing NK-cell markers. TCRdb derives one entry per CDR3 protein from the 5' RACE reads, leaving out DNA. Here the sample table reports about 380,000 distinct CDR3 sequences. The length of the CDR3 is 14 residues. CDR1 SGHKS and CDR2 YYEKEE come from the germline V gene (reference sequence). About this clonotype itself: What it recognizes is unknown.

Regarding the study as a whole: A few donors' CD3+CD56-NKG2C+ cells were dominated by the same clonotypes.

This TCR came from a man aged 18-70 years in good health. Sequenced: blood T cells: a sorted CD56 or NKG2C T cell subset, CD4+ or CD8+ T cells, or bulk PBMC T cells (not recorded which). This chain connects TRBV5-5 to TRBJ2-5; TCRdb indicates TRBD2, and absent DNA this call remains unverified. Here the CDR3 reads CASSSRGGVETQYF.